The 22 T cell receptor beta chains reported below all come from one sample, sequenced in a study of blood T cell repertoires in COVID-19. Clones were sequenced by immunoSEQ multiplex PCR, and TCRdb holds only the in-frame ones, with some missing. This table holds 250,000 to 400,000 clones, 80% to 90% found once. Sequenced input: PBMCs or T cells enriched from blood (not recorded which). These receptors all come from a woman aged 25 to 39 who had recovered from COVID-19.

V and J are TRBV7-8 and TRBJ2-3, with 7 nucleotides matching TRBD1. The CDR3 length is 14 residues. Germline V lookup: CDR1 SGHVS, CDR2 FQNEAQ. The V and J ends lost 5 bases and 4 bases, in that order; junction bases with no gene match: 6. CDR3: CASSREGAADTQYF. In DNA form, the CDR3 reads TGTGCCAGCAGCCGAGAGGGGGCCGCAGATACGCAGTATTTT.

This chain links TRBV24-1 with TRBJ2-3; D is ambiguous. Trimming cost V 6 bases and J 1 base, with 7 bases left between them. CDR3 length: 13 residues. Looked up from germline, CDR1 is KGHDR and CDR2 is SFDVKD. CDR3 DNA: TGTGCCACCAGTTCTCAGGGCACAGATACGCAGTATTTT. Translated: CATSSQGTDTQYF.

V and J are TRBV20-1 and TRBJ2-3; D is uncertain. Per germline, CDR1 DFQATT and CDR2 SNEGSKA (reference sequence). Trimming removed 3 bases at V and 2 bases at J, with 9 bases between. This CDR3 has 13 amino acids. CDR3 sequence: CSASSGVTDTQYF. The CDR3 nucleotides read TGCAGTGCTAGTAGTGGAGTCACAGATACGCAGTATTTT.

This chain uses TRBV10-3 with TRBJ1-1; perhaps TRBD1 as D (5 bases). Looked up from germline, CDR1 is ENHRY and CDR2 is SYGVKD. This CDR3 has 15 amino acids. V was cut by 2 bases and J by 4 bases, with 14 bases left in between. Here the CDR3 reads CAISEARGGGTEAFF. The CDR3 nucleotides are TGTGCCATCAGTGAGGCGCGGGGTGGGGGCACTGAAGCTTTCTTT.

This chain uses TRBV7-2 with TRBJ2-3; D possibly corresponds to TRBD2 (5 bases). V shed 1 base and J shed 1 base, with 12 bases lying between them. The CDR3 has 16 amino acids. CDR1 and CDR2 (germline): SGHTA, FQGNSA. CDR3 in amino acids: CASSLGGPSRTDTQYF. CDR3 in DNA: TGTGCCAGCAGCTTAGGCGGGCCTAGCCGCACAGATACGCAGTATTTT.

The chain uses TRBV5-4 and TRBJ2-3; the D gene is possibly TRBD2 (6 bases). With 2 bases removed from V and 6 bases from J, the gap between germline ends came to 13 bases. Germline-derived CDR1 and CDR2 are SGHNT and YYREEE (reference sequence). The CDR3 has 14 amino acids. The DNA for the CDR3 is TGTGCCAGCAGCTTTGCTGGGGGGTCCGATACGCAGTATTTT. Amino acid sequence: CASSFAGGSDTQYF.

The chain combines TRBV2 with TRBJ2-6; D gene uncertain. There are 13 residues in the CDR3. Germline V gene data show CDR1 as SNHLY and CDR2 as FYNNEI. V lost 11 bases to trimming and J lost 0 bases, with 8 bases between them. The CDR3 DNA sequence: TGTGCCTCCTCCCTCTCTGGGGCCAACGTCCTGACTTTC. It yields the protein CASSLSGANVLTF.

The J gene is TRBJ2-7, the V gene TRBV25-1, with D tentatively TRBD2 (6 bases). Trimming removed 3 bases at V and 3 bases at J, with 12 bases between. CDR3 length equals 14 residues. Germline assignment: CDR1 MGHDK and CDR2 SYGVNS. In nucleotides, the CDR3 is TGTGCCAGCAGTGACGGAGGGTATAGCTACGAGCAGTACTTC. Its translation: CASSDGGYSYEQYF.

The CDR3 region is CASSQDGRPGLAGGTYEQYF. CDR3 sequence (DNA): TGTGCCAGCAGCCAAGATGGTCGTCCGGGACTAGCGGGGGGGACCTACGAGCAGTACTTC. The chain is built from TRBV3-1 (or the pseudogene TRBV3-2) and TRBJ2-7, with TRBD2 identical over 16 bases. CDR1 and CDR2 from the germline V gene are LGHDT and YNNKEL (reference sequence). This CDR3 region has 20 residues. J gave up 2 bases and V 0 bases, and 10 bases lay outside the gene matches.

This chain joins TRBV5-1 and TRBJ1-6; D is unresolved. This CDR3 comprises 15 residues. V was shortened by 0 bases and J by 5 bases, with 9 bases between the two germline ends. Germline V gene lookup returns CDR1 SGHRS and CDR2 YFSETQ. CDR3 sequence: CASSLERVHNSPLHF. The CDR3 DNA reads TGCGCCAGCAGCTTGGAGCGCGTGCATAATTCACCCCTCCACTTT. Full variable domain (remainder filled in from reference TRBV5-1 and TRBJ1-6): KAGVTQTPRYLIKTRGQQVTLSCSPISGHRSVSWYQQTPGQGLQFLFEYFSETQRNKGNFPGRFSGRQFSNSRSEMNVSTLELGDSALYLCASSLERVHNSPLHFGNGTRLTVT.

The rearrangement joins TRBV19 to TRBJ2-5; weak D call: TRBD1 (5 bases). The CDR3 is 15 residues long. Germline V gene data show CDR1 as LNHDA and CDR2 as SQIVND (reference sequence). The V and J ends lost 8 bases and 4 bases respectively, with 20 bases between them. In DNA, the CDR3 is TGTGCCAGTTCTTCCCCAGGGTCCATGGGAGAGACCCAGTACTTC. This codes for CASSSPGSMGETQYF.

CDR3 nucleotides: TGTGCCAGCAGCTTAGCGCTAGGGACAGTCACAGATACGCAGTATTTT. Protein: CASSLALGTVTDTQYF. The V gene is TRBV7-9, the J gene TRBJ2-3; 7 bases agree with TRBD1. After removal of 0 bases from V and 2 bases from J, the junction contained 5 bases not matched to a gene. The germline CDR1 and CDR2 sequences are SEHNR and FQNEAQ (reference sequence). This CDR3 spans 16 amino acids.

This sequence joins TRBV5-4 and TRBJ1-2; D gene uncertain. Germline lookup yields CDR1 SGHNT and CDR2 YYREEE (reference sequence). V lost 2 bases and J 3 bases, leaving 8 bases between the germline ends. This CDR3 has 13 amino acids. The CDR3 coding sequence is TGTGCCAGCAGCTTAGTACAAGACTATGGCTACACCTTC. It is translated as CASSLVQDYGYTF.

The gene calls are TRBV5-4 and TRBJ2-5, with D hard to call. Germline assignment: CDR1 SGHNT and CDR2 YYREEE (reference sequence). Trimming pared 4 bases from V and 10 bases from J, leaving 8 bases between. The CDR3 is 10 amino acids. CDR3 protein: CASSPLNQYF. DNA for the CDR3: TGTGCCAGCAGCCCGCTAAACCAGTACTTC.

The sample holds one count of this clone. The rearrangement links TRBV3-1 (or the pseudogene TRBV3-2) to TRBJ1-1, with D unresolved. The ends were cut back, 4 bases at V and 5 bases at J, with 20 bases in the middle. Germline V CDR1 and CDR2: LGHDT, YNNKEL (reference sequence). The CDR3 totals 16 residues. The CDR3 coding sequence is TGTGCCAGCAGCCCGATCATCGGGATGATTGAAACTGAAGCTTTCTTT. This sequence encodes CASSPIIGMIETEAFF.

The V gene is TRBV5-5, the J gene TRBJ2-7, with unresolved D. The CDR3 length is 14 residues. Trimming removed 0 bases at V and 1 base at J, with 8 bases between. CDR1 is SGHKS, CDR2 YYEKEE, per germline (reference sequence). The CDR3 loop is CASSLVPGSYEQYF. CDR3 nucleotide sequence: TGTGCCAGCAGCTTGGTCCCCGGGTCCTACGAGCAGTACTTC.

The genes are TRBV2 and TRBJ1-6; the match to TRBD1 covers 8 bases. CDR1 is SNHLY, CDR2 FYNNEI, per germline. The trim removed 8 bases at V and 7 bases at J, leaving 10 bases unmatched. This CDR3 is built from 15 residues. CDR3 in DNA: TGTGCCAGCCTCGCGAAGGACAGGGTAAATTCACCCCTCCACTTT. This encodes CASLAKDRVNSPLHF.

The CDR3 region is CASSFPGSGNTIYF. CDR3 sequence (DNA): TGTGCCAGCAGTTTTCCAGGCTCTGGAAACACCATATATTTT. The chain employs TRBV28 and TRBJ1-3; D unclear. There are 14 residues in the CDR3. Trimming removed 3 bases at V and 0 bases at J, with 6 bases between. Germline V gene data show CDR1 as MDHEN and CDR2 as SYDVKM.

CDR3 coding DNA: TGCGCCAGCAGCTTCACAGGGGGCGCGGAGTCACCCCTCCACTTT. Amino acids: CASSFTGGAESPLHF. J is TRBJ1-6 and V is TRBV5-1; 9 bases map to TRBD1. Trimming cost V 2 bases and J 10 bases; bases outside gene matches: 7. The CDR3 has 15 residues. Germline V gives CDR1 SGHRS, CDR2 YFSETQ.

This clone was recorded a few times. CDR3 nucleotides: TGTGCCAGCAGTTACAGGACAGGGAACTATGGCTACACCTTC. Residues: CASSYRTGNYGYTF. This rearrangement joins TRBV6-5 to TRBJ1-2, with 8 nucleotides matching TRBD1. The V gene end was trimmed by 2 bases and the J gene end by 2 bases; junction bases not matched to a gene: 1. CDR3 length equals 14 residues. Germline V gene sequence: CDR1 MNHEY, CDR2 SVGAGI.

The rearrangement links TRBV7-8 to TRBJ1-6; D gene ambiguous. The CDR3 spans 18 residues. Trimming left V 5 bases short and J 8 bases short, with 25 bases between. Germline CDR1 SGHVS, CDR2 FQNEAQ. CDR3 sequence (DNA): TGTGCCAGCAGCCGCGAGGGCGTGTATAGCCTTCCTGATTCACCCCTCCACTTT. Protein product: CASSREGVYSLPDSPLHF.

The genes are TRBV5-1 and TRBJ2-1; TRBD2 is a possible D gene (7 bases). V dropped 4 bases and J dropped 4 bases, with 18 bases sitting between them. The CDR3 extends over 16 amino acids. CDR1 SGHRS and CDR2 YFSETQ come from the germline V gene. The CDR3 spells CASSPPRGAGYNEQFF. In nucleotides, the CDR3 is TGCGCCAGCAGCCCTCCCCGGGGGGCAGGTTACAATGAGCAGTTCTTC. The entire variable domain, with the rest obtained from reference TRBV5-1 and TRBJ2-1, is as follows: KAGVTQTPRYLIKTRGQQVTLSCSPISGHRSVSWYQQTPGQGLQFLFEYFSETQRNKGNFPGRFSGRQFSNSRSEMNVSTLELGDSALYLCASSPPRGAGYNEQFFGPGTRLTVL.